Listed here are 28 T cell receptor beta chains from one sample, sequenced in a study of cytomegalovirus exposure and HLA in healthy donors listed by TCRdb under 2017. The library relied on the immunoSEQ multiplex PCR assay. For the multiplex PCR, a mixture combining 60 forward primers for TCR Vbeta segments and 13 reverse primers for TCR Jbeta segments was used. TCRdb holds this immuneACCESS table with in-frame rearrangements only. Some clones are missing; in checked studies, unresolved V genes explain under half, and the rest has no known cause. This sample's records show about 140,000 clones. The top ten constitute under 3.5% of the sample. The specimen was PBMCs. These TCRs come from a man aged 35-49 years in good health and CMV-seronegative.

To note about this clone: A read error may account for a junction end that differs from germline. In the same sample, other DNA sequences code for this CDR3. The rearrangement uses TRBV18 and TRBJ1-1, with D possibly matching TRBD1 (5 bases). This CDR3 has 14 amino acids. Germline lookup yields CDR1 KGHSH and CDR2 LQKENI. Written as DNA, the CDR3 is TGTGCCAGCTCACCCCGGGGGGATCGTACTGAAGCCTTCTTT. This encodes CASSPRGDRTEAFF.

The chain recombines TRBV11-2 with TRBJ2-2; TRBD2 agrees at 8 bases. V shed 7 bases, J shed 5 bases, and the junction held 18 bases outside the gene matches. The CDR3 is 18 residues long. The germline V gene encodes CDR1 SGHAT and CDR2 FQNNGV. As DNA, the CDR3 is TGTGCCAGCATCCCATGGGGACCCGGGGGGGTTGGGACCGGGGAGCTGTTTTTT. Translating gives CASIPWGPGGVGTGELFF.

The genes are TRBV18 and TRBJ2-1; 7 bases map to TRBD1. The V gene end was trimmed by 3 bases and the J gene end by 0 bases; junction bases not matched to a gene: 2. Germline loops: CDR1 KGHSH, CDR2 LQKENI. CDR3 size: 15 residues. Written as DNA, the CDR3 is TGTGCCAGCTCACCCGGACAGGCCTCCTACAATGAGCAGTTCTTC. Its translation is CASSPGQASYNEQFF.

This chain uses TRBV7-2 with TRBJ2-7; the match to TRBD1 covers 10 bases. The CDR3 extends over 15 amino acids. CDR1 SGHTA and CDR2 FQGNSA come from the germline V gene. The V and J ends lost 3 bases and 4 bases, in that order; junction bases with no gene match: 6. The CDR3 nucleotides read TGTGCCAGCAGCTTTTTCCGGGACAGGGGTTACGAGCAGTACTTC. Residues: CASSFFRDRGYEQYF.

This chain uses TRBV10-3 with TRBJ1-2, with 10 bases identical to TRBD1. After removal of 2 bases from V and 4 bases from J, the junction contained 4 bases not matched to a gene. CDR1 is ENHRY, CDR2 SYGVKD, per germline. The CDR3 has 15 amino acids. In DNA form, the CDR3 reads TGTGCCATCAGTGAGGGGGACAGGGGCGGCTATGGCTACACCTTC. This translates into CAISEGDRGGYGYTF.

The chain couples TRBV12-5 to TRBJ1-1; TRBD1 matches 12 bases. The CDR3 consists of 18 residues. V trimming: 0 bases; J trimming: 4 bases; junction bases outside the gene matches: 9. Germline loops: CDR1 LGHNT, CDR2 FRNRAP. The CDR3 DNA is TGTGCTAGTGGTTTGGTACGGGACAGGGGGCGGTGGGCCACTGAAGCTTTCTTT. Translating it yields CASGLVRDRGRWATEAFF.

This rearrangement joins TRBV11-2 to TRBJ2-4; weak D call: TRBD2 (5 bases). The V and J ends lost 1 base and 0 bases respectively, with 16 bases between them. This CDR3 is built from 18 residues. The V gene's germline CDR1 is SGHAT and CDR2 FQNNGV. This CDR3 reads CASSLALAGEGAKNIQYF. The CDR3 region has the DNA TGTGCCAGCAGCTTAGCCCTTGCTGGCGAGGGAGCCAAAAACATTCAGTACTTC. The entire variable domain, with the rest obtained from reference TRBV11-2 and TRBJ2-4, is as follows: EAGVAQSPRYKIIEKRQSVAFWCNPISGHATLYWYQQILGQGPKLLIQFQNNGVVDDSQLPKDRFSAERLKGVDSTLKIQPAKLEDSAVYLCASSLALAGEGAKNIQYFGAGTRLSVL.

The J gene is TRBJ2-1, the V gene TRBV11-3, with 12 bases identical to TRBD2. CDR1 SGHNT and CDR2 YENEEA come from the germline V gene. The CDR3 totals 15 residues. V shed 5 bases and J 9 bases; nucleotides not matched to a gene: 8. This CDR3 reads CASSPSLAGGPEQFF. CDR3 coding DNA: TGTGCCAGCAGCCCCAGCCTAGCGGGGGGGCCTGAGCAGTTCTTC.

The V call is TRBV9, the J call TRBJ2-6; D is undetermined. Germline V gives CDR1 SGDLS, CDR2 YYNGEE. Deletions cut 0 bases from V and 4 bases from J, with 11 bases between. The CDR3 is 16 residues long. The CDR3: CASSVATSPGANVLTF. The CDR3 region has the DNA TGTGCCAGCAGCGTAGCGACAAGCCCCGGGGCCAACGTCCTGACTTTC.

V and J are TRBV7-9 and TRBJ1-6, with 11 bases identical to TRBD1. This CDR3 comprises 18 residues. With 5 bases clipped from V and 9 bases from J, the junction kept 15 bases outside the gene matches. CDR1 and CDR2 (germline): SEHNR, FQNEAQ (reference sequence). The CDR3 protein is CASSPTGTGGFHGSPLHF. The DNA of the CDR3 is TGTGCCAGCAGCCCCACCGGGACAGGGGGATTTCATGGTTCACCCCTCCACTTT.

The chain has TRBV27 and TRBJ1-6, with 10 bases that match TRBD1. Germline CDR1 MNHEY, CDR2 SMNVEV (reference sequence). The CDR3 runs 15 residues. V shed 5 bases, J shed 7 bases, and the junction held 5 bases outside the gene matches. The CDR3 loop reads CASSGQGGMNSPLHF. CDR3 coding DNA: TGTGCCAGCAGTGGACAGGGGGGCATGAATTCACCCCTCCACTTT.

V gene TRBV4-3 combines with J gene TRBJ1-4, with D unresolved. The CDR3 is 15 amino acids. With 0 bases removed from V and 0 bases from J, the gap between germline ends came to 5 bases. The germline V gene encodes CDR1 LGHNA and CDR2 YSLEER. The CDR3 spells CASSQEGATNEKLFF. The CDR3, as DNA: TGCGCCAGCAGCCAAGAGGGAGCAACTAATGAAAAACTGTTTTTT.

The chain carries TRBV5-1 and TRBJ2-5; 10 positions match TRBD2. With V trimmed by 0 bases and J by 5 bases, 7 bases remained unmatched. From germline, CDR1 is SGHRS and CDR2 YFSETQ. This CDR3 has 16 residues. The CDR3 coding sequence is TGCGCCAGCAGCTTGGATGCTAGCGGGGGAGGGGAGACCCAGTACTTC. Encoded protein: CASSLDASGGGETQYF.

V is TRBV7-9 and J is TRBJ2-7; 10 bases line up with TRBD1. The CDR3 covers 16 residues. Germline assignment: CDR1 SEHNR and CDR2 FQNEAQ (reference sequence). The junction had 8 bases not matched to a gene; V was cut back by 5 bases and J by 1 base. Here the CDR3 reads CASSQAPGQGSYEQYF. CDR3 DNA: TGTGCCAGCAGCCAAGCTCCGGGACAGGGGTCCTACGAGCAGTACTTC. Filled out from reference TRBV7-9 and TRBJ2-7, the complete variable domain reads DTGVSQNPRHKITKRGQNVTFRCDPISEHNRLYWYRQTLGQGPEFLTYFQNEAQLEKSRLLSDRFSAERPKGSFSTLEIQRTEQGDSAMYLCASSQAPGQGSYEQYFGPGTRLTVT.

The chain couples TRBV2 to TRBJ1-1; no definite D call. The V gene's germline CDR1 is SNHLY and CDR2 FYNNEI. V lost 5 bases and J lost 0, with 7 bases in between. The CDR3 covers 13 residues. CDR3 sequence (DNA): TGTGCCAGCAGTTCTATTATGAACACTGAAGCTTTCTTT. Amino acids: CASSSIMNTEAFF.

The chain uses TRBV4-3 and TRBJ2-5, with 11 nucleotides matching TRBD2. CDR1 LGHNA and CDR2 YSLEER come from the germline V gene. The trim removed 5 bases at V and 4 bases at J, leaving 9 bases unmatched. The CDR3 has 16 residues. In DNA form, the CDR3 reads TGCGCCAGCAGCTTAGGACTAGCGGGCGGCCGAGAGACCCAGTACTTC. This encodes CASSLGLAGGRETQYF.

The chain couples TRBV7-9 to TRBJ2-5, with 14 positions matching TRBD2. The CDR3 loop spans 16 amino acids. The trim removed 5 bases at V and 5 bases at J, leaving 7 bases unmatched. The germline V gene encodes CDR1 SEHNR and CDR2 FQNEAQ (reference sequence). The CDR3 sequence: CASSTTSGGADETQYF. The CDR3, as DNA: TGTGCCAGCAGCACGACTAGCGGGGGGGCCGATGAGACCCAGTACTTC.

The gene calls are TRBV11-2 and TRBJ2-7, with D perhaps TRBD1 (6 bases). V was cut by 7 bases and J by 5 bases, with 12 bases left in between. CDR1 is SGHAT and CDR2 is FQNNGV in the germline V gene. The CDR3 is made up of 12 amino acids. This chain's CDR3 is CASTPGGHEQYF. As DNA, the CDR3 is TGTGCCAGCACGCCTGGGGGCCACGAGCAGTACTTC.

The chain links TRBV4-1 to TRBJ1-5; tentative D call: TRBD1 (5 bases). CDR1 and CDR2 from the germline V gene are MGHRA and YSYEKL. Trimming shortened V by 1 base and J by 4 bases, and 14 bases separated the two germline ends. The CDR3 consists of 16 residues. The CDR3 protein is CASSQGAGPLNQPQHF. The CDR3 DNA reads as TGCGCCAGCAGCCAAGGTGCGGGACCGTTGAATCAGCCCCAGCATTTT.

The chain recombines TRBV11-3 with TRBJ2-7; 8 bases are a match to TRBD2. Germline V gives CDR1 SGHNT, CDR2 YENEEA. The CDR3 covers 15 residues. J gave up 6 bases and V 5 bases, and 12 bases lay outside the gene matches. The CDR3 bases are TGTGCCAGCAGCATAGGCGTAGCGGGGTACTCCGAGCAGTACTTC. It codes for CASSIGVAGYSEQYF.

The chain recombines TRBV6-5 with TRBJ2-4; TRBD1 agrees at 7 bases. The length of the CDR3 is 13 residues. CDR1 and CDR2 from the germline V gene are MNHEY and SVGAGI. With V trimmed by 4 bases and J by 9 bases, 6 bases remained unmatched. The CDR3 reads CASSSRDSSIQYF. CDR3 bases: TGTGCCAGCAGTTCCCGGGACAGCAGCATTCAGTACTTC.

The chain links TRBV7-3 to TRBJ2-1, with 9 bases identical to TRBD2. This CDR3 has 14 amino acids. Trimming removed 1 base from V and 9 bases from J; junction bases left unmatched: 4. Germline V gives CDR1 SGHTA, CDR2 FQGTGA. The CDR3 spells CASSLSGGAFEQFF. The CDR3 nucleotides read TGTGCCAGCAGCTTAAGCGGGGGGGCATTTGAGCAGTTCTTC. The whole variable domain, remainder taken from reference TRBV7-3 and TRBJ2-1, is GAGVSQTPSNKVTEKGKYVELRCDPISGHTALYWYRQSLGQGPEFLIYFQGTGAADDSGLPNDRFFAVRPEGSVSTLKIQRTERGDSAVYLCASSLSGGAFEQFFGPGTRLTVL.

The CDR3 nucleotides read TGTGCCAGTAGTATGAGGCTAGCAGCCGATACGCAGTATTTT. This encodes CASSMRLAADTQYF. The chain is built from TRBV19 and TRBJ2-3; tentative D call: TRBD2 (5 bases). Germline V gene lookup returns CDR1 LNHDA and CDR2 SQIVND (reference sequence). Deletions cut 3 bases from V and 6 bases from J, with 13 bases between. The CDR3 has 14 amino acids.

The chain is built from TRBV4-3 and TRBJ1-1; D is perhaps TRBD1 (6 bases). Per germline, CDR1 LGHNA and CDR2 YSLEER. Trimming stripped 1 base from V and 1 base from J, with 10 bases between. The CDR3 length is 15 residues. The CDR3 here is CASSQADRSNTEAFF. In DNA form, the CDR3 reads TGCGCCAGCAGCCAAGCGGACAGATCGAACACTGAAGCTTTCTTT.

The chain joins TRBV7-9 to TRBJ1-1; 7 bases line up with TRBD1. The germline CDR1 and CDR2 sequences are SEHNR and FQNEAQ (reference sequence). V was pared by 5 bases and J by 10 bases, with 10 bases of the junction left unmatched. This CDR3 comprises 13 residues. CDR3 bases: TGTGCCAGCAGCACGAGACAGGGAGAGCGAGCTTTCTTT. Its protein product is CASSTRQGERAFF.

As for this clone: The same CDR3 arises from other DNA sequences in this sample as well. V usage is TRBV7-3 and J usage is TRBJ1-1; D gene uncertain. V lost 6 bases, J lost 1 base, and 9 bases lay in between. The germline CDR1 and CDR2 sequences are SGHTA and FQGTGA. CDR3 size: 13 residues. For the CDR3, the DNA is TGTGCCAGCAGTCTTTCCGGGAACACTGAAGCTTTCTTT. Translating gives CASSLSGNTEAFF.

The CDR3 loop reads CASSSTGGAYEQYF. In DNA form, the CDR3 reads TGTGCCAGCTCCTCTACAGGGGGCGCCTACGAGCAGTACTTC. The rearrangement links TRBV27 to TRBJ2-7; 9 bases fit TRBD1. CDR3 size: 14 residues. The V segment lost 8 bases and the J segment 2 bases; nucleotides outside the gene matches: 7. Germline CDR1 reads MNHEY; CDR2 reads SMNVEV (reference sequence).

The chain links TRBV5-5 to TRBJ2-2; D gene uncertain. Germline assignment: CDR1 SGHKS and CDR2 YYEKEE (reference sequence). V was cut by 1 base and J by 6 bases, with 7 bases left in between. The CDR3 extends over 13 amino acids. CDR3 DNA: TGTGCCAGCAGCTTGTCTCCAGCCGGGGAGCTGTTTTTT. It translates to CASSLSPAGELFF.